This record looks at one T cell receptor beta chain sequence and its context. A junction end diverges from the germline sequence, so it may reflect a read error. Per germline, CDR1 SEHNR and CDR2 FQNEAQ (reference sequence). The CDR3 covers 15 residues. PCR was performed a second time for about 7 to 11 cycles using a sample-barcoded 5' primer and a J-beta primer mix. TCRdb redid the calling of the 5' RACE reads with MiXCR, one entry per CDR3 protein. This table holds 650,000 to 1,000,000 distinct CDR3 sequences, roughly 35% found once. The data stem from a study of blood T cells in healthy people across ages.

The V and J genes are TRBV7-9 and TRBJ1-5, with D unclear. This receptor was obtained from a man aged 18 to 35 in good health. Sequencing was carried out using blood. In DNA, the CDR3 is TGTGCCAGCAGCTCACCAGAGGAGATAAATCGGCCCCAGCATTTT. Its translation: CASSSPEEINRPQHF.